The 14 T cell receptor beta chains presented below share a single source sample, sequenced in a study of blood T cell repertoires in COVID-19. Assay: immunoSEQ multiplex PCR; the TCRdb copy retains only in-frame clones and omits some. The sample has some 120,000 clones; roughly nine tenths are singletons. Input material: peripheral blood. These receptors were obtained from a human donor with active COVID-19. The donor label of this sample is uncertain.

The chain joins TRBV5-1 to TRBJ2-1; D possibly corresponds to TRBD2 (5 bases). The V end lost 0 bases, the J end lost 4 bases, and 14 bases lay between the germline ends. This CDR3 contains 16 residues. Germline CDR1 SGHRS, CDR2 YFSETQ. The CDR3 region is CASSLGQVGVYNEQFF. The CDR3 DNA sequence: TGCGCCAGCAGCTTGGGTCAGGTCGGGGTTTACAATGAGCAGTTCTTC.

This clone has a single count. This chain links TRBV15 with TRBJ1-2, with 7 bases aligning to TRBD1. Germline-derived CDR1 and CDR2 are LNHNV and YYDKDF (reference sequence). V dropped 6 bases and J dropped 8; count of bases not matched to a gene: 9. The length of the CDR3 is 13 residues. The CDR3 sequence: CATSRGTVQGYTF. CDR3 nucleotide sequence: TGTGCCACCAGTAGGGGGACAGTTCAAGGCTACACCTTC.

V is TRBV3-1 (or the pseudogene TRBV3-2) and J is TRBJ2-2; no reliable D call. Per germline, CDR1 LGHDT and CDR2 YNNKEL (reference sequence). V lost 1 base, J lost 8 bases, and 2 bases lay in between. The length of the CDR3 is 11 residues. The CDR3 sequence: CASSQAGELFF. The DNA for the CDR3 is TGTGCCAGCAGCCAAGCTGGGGAGCTGTTTTTT.

The V call is TRBV6-5, the J call TRBJ2-1; 8 nucleotides match TRBD1. CDR3 length: 15 amino acids. V dropped 6 bases and J dropped 0; count of bases not matched to a gene: 4. Germline loops: CDR1 MNHEY, CDR2 SVGAGI. The CDR3 nucleotides read TGTGCCAGCAGCCCCACAGGGGGCTCCTACAATGAGCAGTTCTTC. Its translation is CASSPTGGSYNEQFF.

The rearrangement uses TRBV19 and TRBJ2-1; TRBD2 might be the D (5 bases). Germline values: CDR1 LNHDA, CDR2 SQIVND (reference sequence). This CDR3 has 15 residues. The ends were cut back, 4 bases at V and 0 bases at J, with 10 bases in the middle. The chain's CDR3 is CASSKRGYSYNEQFF. As DNA, the CDR3 is TGTGCCAGTAGTAAACGGGGATACTCCTACAATGAGCAGTTCTTC. The variable domain in full, with the rest retrieved from reference TRBV19 and TRBJ2-1, is DGGITQSPKYLFRKEGQNVTLSCEQNLNHDAMYWYRQDPGQGLRLIYYSQIVNDFQKGDIAEGYSVSREKKESFPLTVTSAQKNPTAFYLCASSKRGYSYNEQFFGPGTRLTVL.

The genes are TRBV6-2 or TRBV6-3 and TRBJ1-1; a possible D gene is TRBD1 (6 bases). Per germline, CDR1 MNHEY and CDR2 SVGEGT. Deletions cut 6 bases from V and 6 bases from J, with 20 bases between. This CDR3 contains 15 residues. CDR3 coding DNA: TGTGCCAGCAGCAGGGGAGGGTTCGCGGGGGCTGAAGCTTTCTTT. This gives the protein CASSRGGFAGAEAFF.

The rearrangement joins TRBV28 to TRBJ1-4; a weak D match, TRBD1 (5 bases). V gave up 3 bases and J gave up 5 bases, with 16 bases separating them. This CDR3 has 16 residues. CDR1 and CDR2 from the germline V gene are MDHEN and SYDVKM. The CDR3 DNA reads as TGTGCCAGCAGTTTGAGTCAGGGCGGGACGAATGAAAAACTGTTTTTT. Its translation: CASSLSQGGTNEKLFF.

This sequence joins TRBV7-8 and TRBJ1-5, with 8 bases fitting TRBD1. Germline-derived CDR1 and CDR2 are SGHVS and FQNEAQ. The CDR3 contains 13 residues. V lost 5 bases to trimming and J lost 7 bases; unmatched junction nucleotides: 4. CDR3 residues: CASSPDRDQPQHF. DNA of the CDR3: TGTGCCAGCAGCCCGGACAGGGACCAGCCCCAGCATTTT.

The chain employs TRBV3-1 (or the pseudogene TRBV3-2) and TRBJ1-1, with D possibly being TRBD1 (5 bases). Germline V gene data show CDR1 as LGHDT and CDR2 as YNNKEL (reference sequence). This CDR3 is built from 13 residues. V was cut by 3 bases and J by 3 bases, with 8 bases left in between. Written as DNA, the CDR3 is TGTGCCAGCAGCCACGGGGGTGACACTGAAGCTTTCTTT. It specifies CASSHGGDTEAFF.

In regard to this clone: One end of the junction does not line up with germline, which may come from a read error. The chain links TRBV6-2 or TRBV6-3 to TRBJ1-4; the D is unclear. The germline gives CDR1 MNHEY, CDR2 SVGEGT. This CDR3 is built from 12 residues. The CDR3 DNA is TGTGCCAGCAGCTACTCCGGGGAAAAACTGTTTTTT. Its protein product is CASSYSGEKLFF.

The V and J genes are TRBV28 and TRBJ1-3; the match to TRBD1 covers 7 bases. Trimming cost V 2 bases and J 9 bases; bases outside gene matches: 4. CDR3 length equals 13 residues. The germline gives CDR1 MDHEN, CDR2 SYDVKM. CDR3 sequence (DNA): TGTGCCAGCAGTTTAATTCAGGGGGGCACCATATATTTT. This codes for CASSLIQGGTIYF.

The rearrangement links TRBV18 to TRBJ1-1; D might be TRBD1 (6 bases). Germline CDR1 and CDR2: KGHSH and LQKENI. The CDR3 has 15 amino acids. V was trimmed by 2 bases and J by 10 bases, leaving 20 bases between them. CDR3 amino acids: CASSPFPDRDTSAFF. DNA for the CDR3: TGTGCCAGCTCACCATTCCCTGACCGGGACACCTCAGCTTTCTTT.

The chain joins TRBV4-1 to TRBJ1-1; 11 bases fit TRBD1. The CDR3 consists of 16 residues. In germline, CDR1 is MGHRA, CDR2 YSYEKL. V shed 3 bases, J shed 4 bases, and the junction held 7 bases outside the gene matches. The CDR3 is CASSQRTGGTGTEAFF. In DNA form, the CDR3 reads TGCGCCAGCAGCCAGCGGACAGGGGGCACGGGCACTGAAGCTTTCTTT.

V and J are TRBV24-1 and TRBJ1-1, with 10 bases fitting TRBD1. This CDR3 comprises 14 residues. With 9 bases clipped from V and 0 bases from J, the junction kept 3 bases outside the gene matches. The germline V gene has CDR1 KGHDR and CDR2 SFDVKD. CDR3 sequence: CATRDRGMNTEAFF. The CDR3 nucleotides read TGTGCCACCCGGGACAGGGGAATGAACACTGAAGCTTTCTTT.